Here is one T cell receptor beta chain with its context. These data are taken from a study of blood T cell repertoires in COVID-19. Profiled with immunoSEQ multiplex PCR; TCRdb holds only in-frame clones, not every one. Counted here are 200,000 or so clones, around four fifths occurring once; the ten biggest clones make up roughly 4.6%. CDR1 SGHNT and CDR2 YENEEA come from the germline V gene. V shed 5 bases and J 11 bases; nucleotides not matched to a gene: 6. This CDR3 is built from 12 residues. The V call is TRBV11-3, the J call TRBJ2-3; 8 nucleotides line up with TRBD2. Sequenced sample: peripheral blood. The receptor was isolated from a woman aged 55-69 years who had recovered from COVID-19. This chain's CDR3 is CASSRGGTRQYF. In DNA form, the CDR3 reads TGTGCCAGCAGCCGAGGGGGGACTAGGCAGTATTTT.